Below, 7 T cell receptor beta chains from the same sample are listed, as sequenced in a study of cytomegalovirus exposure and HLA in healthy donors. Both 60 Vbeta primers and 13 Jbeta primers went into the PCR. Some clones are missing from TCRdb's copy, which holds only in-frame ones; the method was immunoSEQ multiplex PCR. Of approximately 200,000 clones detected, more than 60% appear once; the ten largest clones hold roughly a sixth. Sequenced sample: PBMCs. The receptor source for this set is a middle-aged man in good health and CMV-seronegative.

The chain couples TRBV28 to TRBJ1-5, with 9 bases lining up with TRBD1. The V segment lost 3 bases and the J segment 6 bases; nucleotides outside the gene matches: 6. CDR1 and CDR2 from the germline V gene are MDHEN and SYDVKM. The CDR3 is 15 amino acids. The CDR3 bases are TGTGCCAGCAGTTTTGGGGACAGGGCTGGTCAGCCCCAGCATTTT. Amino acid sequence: CASSFGDRAGQPQHF.

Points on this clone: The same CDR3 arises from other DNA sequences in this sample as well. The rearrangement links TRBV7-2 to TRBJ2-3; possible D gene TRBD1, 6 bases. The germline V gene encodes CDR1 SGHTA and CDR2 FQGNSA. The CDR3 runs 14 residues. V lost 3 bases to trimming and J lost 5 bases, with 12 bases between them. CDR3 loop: CASSFRDMIDTQYF. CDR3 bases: TGTGCCAGCAGCTTTCGGGACATGATAGATACGCAGTATTTT.

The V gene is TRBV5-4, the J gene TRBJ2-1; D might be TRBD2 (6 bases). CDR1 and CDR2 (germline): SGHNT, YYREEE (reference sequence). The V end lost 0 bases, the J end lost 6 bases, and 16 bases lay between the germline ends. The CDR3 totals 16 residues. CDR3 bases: TGTGCCAGCAGCTTGGCTTTGGGGGGACTCGGCAATGAGCAGTTCTTC. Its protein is CASSLALGGLGNEQFF.

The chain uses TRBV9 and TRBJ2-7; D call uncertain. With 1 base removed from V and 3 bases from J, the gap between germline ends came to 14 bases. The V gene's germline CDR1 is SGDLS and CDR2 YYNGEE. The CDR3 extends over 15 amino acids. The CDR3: CASSVIPSSLYEQYF. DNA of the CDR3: TGTGCCAGCAGCGTAATCCCTAGTAGCCTCTACGAGCAGTACTTC.

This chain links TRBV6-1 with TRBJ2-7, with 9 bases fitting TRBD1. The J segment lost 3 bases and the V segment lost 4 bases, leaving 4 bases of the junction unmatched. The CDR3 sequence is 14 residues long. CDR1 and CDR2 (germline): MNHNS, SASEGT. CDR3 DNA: TGTGCCAGCAGTGCTCCGGGACAGGGCTACGAGCAGTACTTC. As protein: CASSAPGQGYEQYF.

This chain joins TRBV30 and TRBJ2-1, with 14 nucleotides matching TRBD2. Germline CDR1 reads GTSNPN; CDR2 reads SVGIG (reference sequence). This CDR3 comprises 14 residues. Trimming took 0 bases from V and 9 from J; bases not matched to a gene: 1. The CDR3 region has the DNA TGTGCCTGGAGTGTAGGACTAGCGGGAGGTGAGCAGTTCTTC. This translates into CAWSVGLAGGEQFF.

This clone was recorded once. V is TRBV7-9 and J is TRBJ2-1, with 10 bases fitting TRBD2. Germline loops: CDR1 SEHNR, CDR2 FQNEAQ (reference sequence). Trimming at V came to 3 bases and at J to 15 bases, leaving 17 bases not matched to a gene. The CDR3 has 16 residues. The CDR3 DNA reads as TGTGCCAGCAGCTTCCTTAGCGGGGGGAGCCGACGAGAGGTGTTCTTC. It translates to CASSFLSGGSRREVFF.